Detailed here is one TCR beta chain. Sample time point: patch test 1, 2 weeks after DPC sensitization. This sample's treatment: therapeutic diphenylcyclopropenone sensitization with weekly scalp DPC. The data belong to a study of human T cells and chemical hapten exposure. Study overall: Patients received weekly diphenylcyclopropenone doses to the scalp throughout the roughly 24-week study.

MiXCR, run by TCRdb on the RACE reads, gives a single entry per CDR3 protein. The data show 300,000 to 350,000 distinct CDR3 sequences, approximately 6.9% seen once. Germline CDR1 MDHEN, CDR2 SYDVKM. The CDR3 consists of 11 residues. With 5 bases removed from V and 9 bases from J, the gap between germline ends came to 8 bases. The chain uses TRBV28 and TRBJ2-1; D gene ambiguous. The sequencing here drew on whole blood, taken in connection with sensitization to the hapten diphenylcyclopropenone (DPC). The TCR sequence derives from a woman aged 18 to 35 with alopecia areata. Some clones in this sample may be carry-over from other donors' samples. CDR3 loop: CASSPFVEQFF. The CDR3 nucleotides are TGTGCCAGCAGTCCCTTTGTTGAGCAGTTCTTC.